This T cell receptor beta chain was recovered during a study of shared clonotypes between healthy human individuals (dated by TCRdb to the early 2020s). Broadly, across the study: The cohort comprised two women and three men aged 18 to 49 years. To estimate repertoire size and how much clonotype sharing occurs between individuals, the study deeply sequenced the blood TCR repertoires of about five healthy adults. Leukapheresis yielded between about 0.9 and 9 billion PBMCs per donor. Different laboratories and diverse techniques were used to prepare libraries and sequence TCR repertoires, to increase sequencing depth and limit assay-specific biases.

Notes on this clone: Its antigen remains undetermined. Base-call qualities are not available, and no considerably larger clone is one nucleotide away.

TCR CDR3 regions were amplified from genomic DNA by multiplex PCR using the deep immunoSEQ assay. Genomic DNA extracted from each cell subset was distributed evenly over all wells of several immunoSEQ 96-well plates, and each plate served as one replicate. For unsorted PBMC, 300 ng genomic DNA, equal to 30,000 or so T cell genomes, was loaded into each replicate PCR. Unsorted PBMC genomic DNA was sequenced across ten immunoSEQ deep assay plates. Purified libraries were measured with a Qubit 3.0 fluorometer, size-checked on a Bioanalyzer 2100, and measured again with the KAPA Library Quantification kit. Each immunoSEQ 96-well plate was sequenced on its own single-read 150-cycle Illumina NextSeq 550 flow cell. On the authors' methods: The immunoSEQ output contained only junctional sequences without quality scores, so filtering could not match that applied to full-length reads. To assign V/J genes and CDR3, sequences were annotated against IMGT germline references using PyIR, a Python wrapper for IgBLAST v1.9. Reads were removed for weak V/J assignments (E-value above 1e-6), missing CDR3, stop codons, out-of-frame junctions, or ambiguous translated residues. V3J clonotypes were defined as sequences sharing an identical inferred V gene, J gene, and CDR3 amino acid sequence. The percentage overlap between two repertoires was calculated by dividing the number of shared unique clonotypes by the size of the smaller repertoire. Repertoire richness was assessed with RTK rarefaction, the Chao1 estimator, and Recon v2.1 estimates of unobserved clonotypes. Here the immuneACCESS table is served through TCRdb, limited to in-frame sequences with V and J called. Missing clones are a known gap in these copies; in checked studies unresolved V genes cover under half, and the rest lacks a known reason. The DNA gave D and trimming, while V, J and clone size come from that table. The sample table lists roughly 500,000 clones, over 65% of them with a count of one. The ten largest clones represent 10% to 15% of the sample.

From cysteine to phenylalanine, the CDR3 is 16 amino acids long. The CDR3 DNA has 48 bases and is translated from base 1. Sequences MNHEY (CDR1) and SMNVEV (CDR2) are obtained from the germline V gene (reference sequence). The junction shows trimming of 5 bases on V and 4 bases on J, and the gene matches do not reach 11 bases of it. General study outcomes and caveats: The small number of donors limited the genetic and exposure-history diversity represented. Sampling was restricted to blood, and TCR repertoires in tissues likely differ from the TCR repertoires found in blood. Pairwise subsampling led to the expectation that sequencing depth would affect the degree of clonotype sharing among donors.

Healthy HIV-negative adults with no recently reported acute infections or vaccinations were included as donors. Every donor was a Caucasian adult living in Nashville, Tennessee, USA. In the unsorted samples, some 100 million PBMCs were counted, and genomic DNA was extracted using the QIAamp DNA Blood Mini kit. Blood was obtained by leukapheresis, after which PBMCs were separated by Ficoll-Histopaque density gradient centrifugation and cryopreserved in liquid nitrogen vapor phase. The sequence was collected from a woman aged 40 to 50 in good health. Some clones in this sample may be carry-over from other donors' samples. The V and J genes are TRBV27 and TRBJ1-5; TRBD1 lines up with 7 middle nucleotides. Input material: PBMCs. Read as DNA, the sequence is TGTGCCAGCAGTAGCTACCGGACAGGTGGAAATCAGCCCCAGCATTTT. Its amino acids are CASSSYRTGGNQPQHF.